This TCR beta chain came from a study of CD8+CD57+ T cells in acquired aplastic anemia listed by TCRdb under 2018. Concerning the study at large: On average, sorted CD4+ and CD8+ cells yielded about 3 ug of extracted DNA, with a range of roughly 0.18 to 30 ug. CD8+CD57+ expansion was defined as frequency above the mean frequency observed in healthy subjects. Overall study results and their limits: Although 25 to 30 CD8+ CDR3 sequences were shared by patients and controls, these sequences appeared highly expressed in patients and within the immunodominant clones of patients. No significant difference in CD8+ Simpson's diversity was found between patients and healthy controls (P=0.060).

This clonotype was seen many times. Its target antigen remains unknown. No base-level quality is on record; no much larger clone is a single base apart. TCR beta VDJ combination and CDR3 sequence profiling used genomic DNA as the template. An Illumina HiSeq 2000 was used for TCR repertoire sequencing. As for the authors' bioinformatics: TRBV/TRBJ rearrangement plots, CDR3 size and DJ length profiles, and Simpson's diversity index were used to assess repertoires. The most abundant DNA sequence in the deep sequencing data was defined as the immunodominant clone. CDR3 amino acid sequences were screened for sharing across subjects and compared with published repertoires and the VDJdb database. Through fastp at Q25 and MiXCR, TCRdb rebuilt clones from the public reads, retaining in-frame beta chains. Duplicate CDR3 protein sequences are folded into a single record with the most common DNA and genes. TCRdb, rather than the study authors, made the V and J calls. The table for this sample lists about 250,000 distinct CDR3 sequences; approximately 45% of them were counted only once. The ten top clones hold 7% to 9.5% of the sample.

CDR1 and CDR2 are read off the germline V gene as SGDLS and YYNGEE. Clipping removes 4 bases from V and 0 bases from J, with 9 as the unmatched junction base count. The CDR3 runs 17 amino acids, cysteine and phenylalanine included. Left in the record is the CDR3 DNA by itself, 51 bases read in frame from the first base. Patients chosen for sequencing had shown expansion of CD8+CD57+ cells by flow cytometry. Every patient had a diagnosis of severe acquired aplastic anemia based on International Study of Aplastic Anemia and Agranulocytosis and Camitta criteria. At the time blood was sampled, none of the patients had received any therapy. TCR repertoires of sorted CD4+ and CD8+ blood T cells from severe aplastic anemia patients and healthy subjects were deep-sequenced in the study. Patients were enrolled under clinicaltrials.gov protocols 00001620, 01623167, 00001397, 00071045, 00081523 and 00961064 in the USA. Ficoll-Paque density gradient centrifugation was used to isolate peripheral blood mononuclear cells. Before DNA extraction, CD4+ and CD8+ T cells were sorted with FACS or magnetic beads.

This TCR came from a human donor with aplastic anemia. This chain joins TRBV9 to TRBJ1-3; 8 nucleotides in the junction match TRBD1. Sequencing was performed on sorted CD4+, CD8+, or CD8+CD57+ T cells (not recorded which) from PBMCs. The CDR3 loop reads CASSLLGQANSGNTIYF. DNA sequence: TGTGCCAGCAGCCTCCTGGGACAGGCAAACTCTGGAAACACCATATATTTT. Supplemented by the reference TRBV9 and TRBJ1-3 proteins around the CDR3, the complete variable domain is DSGVTQTPKHLITATGQRVTLRCSPRSGDLSVYWYQQSLDQGLQFLIQYYNGEERAKGNILERFSAQQFPDLHSELNLSSLELGDSALYFCASSLLGQANSGNTIYFGEGSWLTVV.